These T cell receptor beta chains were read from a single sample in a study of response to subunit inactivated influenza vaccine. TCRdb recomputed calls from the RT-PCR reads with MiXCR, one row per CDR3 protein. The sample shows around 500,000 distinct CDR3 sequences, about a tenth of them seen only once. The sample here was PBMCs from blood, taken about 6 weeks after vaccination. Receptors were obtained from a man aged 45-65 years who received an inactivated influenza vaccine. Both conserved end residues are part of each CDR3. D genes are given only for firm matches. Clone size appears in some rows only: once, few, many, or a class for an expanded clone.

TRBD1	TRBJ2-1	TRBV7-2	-	TGTGCCAGCAGGATACAGGGGGGTGGAAGAAATGAGCAGTTCTTC	CASRIQGGGRNEQFF
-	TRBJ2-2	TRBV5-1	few	TGCGCCAGCAGCTTGGCCGTCGTCGGGGAGCTGTTTTTT	CASSLAVVGELFF
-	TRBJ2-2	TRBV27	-	TGTGCCAGCAGTTGGGGGATGGGTACGGCTGGGGAGCTGTTTTTT	CASSWGMGTAGELFF
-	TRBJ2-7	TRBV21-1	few	TGTGCCAGCAGCGCTGGTTGGGACAGACCCTACGAGCAGTACTTC	CASSAGWDRPYEQYF
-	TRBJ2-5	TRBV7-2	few	TGTGCCAGCAGCTTATTCGGGGTTCGAGGGGTAGAGACCCAGTACTTC	CASSLFGVRGVETQYF
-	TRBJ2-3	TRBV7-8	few	TGTGCCAGCAGCCCCCTCGCTTGGGCCGGTGGCACAGATACGCAGTATTTT	CASSPLAWAGGTDTQYF
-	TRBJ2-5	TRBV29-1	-	TGCAGCGTTGACGGCGGAGGGGGCTGGGGAGAGACCCAGTACTTC	CSVDGGGGWGETQYF
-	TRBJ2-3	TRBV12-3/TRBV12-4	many	TGTGCCAGCAGTTTAAGGGGGGGTGTGGGCACAGATACGCAGTATTTT	CASSLRGGVGTDTQYF
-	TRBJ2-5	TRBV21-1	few	TGTGCCAGCAGCAAAGCGCGGGACAAAGGGCGAGAGACCCAGTACTTC	CASSKARDKGRETQYF
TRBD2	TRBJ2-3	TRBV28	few	TGTGCCAGCCAAGGGCTAGCGGGGGGTGGAGATACGCAGTATTTT	CASQGLAGGGDTQYF
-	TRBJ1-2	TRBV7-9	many	TGTGCCAGCAGCTACGGGGGGGGCTACACCTTC	CASSYGGGYTF
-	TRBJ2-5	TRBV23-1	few	TGCGCCAGCAGCCGCCGAGGAGGGCAAAGGGGAGAGACCCAGTACTTC	CASSRRGGQRGETQYF
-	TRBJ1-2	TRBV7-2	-	TGTGCCAGCAGCTTAGCGCAGGGACAAGTGTGGGGCTACACCTTC	CASSLAQGQVWGYTF
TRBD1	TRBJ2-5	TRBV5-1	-	TGCGCCAGCAGCCCCGTCGGGACAGCCGGGTTCCAGTACTTC	CASSPVGTAGFQYF
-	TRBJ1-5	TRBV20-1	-	TGCAGTGCTCTTGCGGGGATTTGGCAGCCCCAGCATTTT	CSALAGIWQPQHF
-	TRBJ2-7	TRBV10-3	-	TGTGCCATCTCGGACTTATTATCCTACGAGCAGTACTTC	CAISDLLSYEQYF
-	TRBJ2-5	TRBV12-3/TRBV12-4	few	TGTGCCAGCAGTTCTACCATGGATTACCAAGAGACCCAGTACTTC	CASSSTMDYQETQYF
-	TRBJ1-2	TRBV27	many	TGTGCCAGCAGTTCCTCGGTGGTTGCAAACTATGGCTACACCTTC	CASSSSVVANYGYTF
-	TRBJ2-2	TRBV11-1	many	TGTGCCAGCAGCAGTCGTCCCGAGATCGGCGCGAACACCGGGGAGCTGTTTTTT	CASSSRPEIGANTGELFF
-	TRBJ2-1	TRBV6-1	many	TGTGCCAGCAGAGCGACCCTCGAGCCCTACAATGAGCAGTTCTTC	CASRATLEPYNEQFF
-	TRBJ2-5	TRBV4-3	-	TGCGCCAGCAGCCAAGAAAAGGGAACGGAGACCCAGTACTTC	CASSQEKGTETQYF
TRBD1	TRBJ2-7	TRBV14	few	TGTGCCAGCAGCCCGAGAGGACAGGGCTTTTCCTACGAGCAGTACTTC	CASSPRGQGFSYEQYF
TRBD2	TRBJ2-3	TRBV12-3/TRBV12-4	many	TGTGCCAGCAGATCCGGGACTAGCGGGCCAGATACGCAGTATTTT	CASRSGTSGPDTQYF
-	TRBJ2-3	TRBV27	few	TGTGCCAGCAGTTCTCTGCCGCCTAGGGACAGCACAGATACGCAGTATTTT	CASSSLPPRDSTDTQYF
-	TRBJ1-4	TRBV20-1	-	TGCAGTGCTACCAGGATGCGTGGTGAAAAACTGTTTTTT	CSATRMRGEKLFF
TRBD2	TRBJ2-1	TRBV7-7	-	TGTGCCAGCAGCTTAGCACTAGCGGGAACTAGCTCCTACAATGAGCAGTTCTTC	CASSLALAGTSSYNEQFF
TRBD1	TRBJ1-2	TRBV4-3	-	TGCGCCAGCAGCCTTAACACGGACAGGCGCCATGGATACACCTTC	CASSLNTDRRHGYTF